The clone carrying this T cell receptor (beta chain) was picked up many times. Its antigen is not identified. The sample belongs to a study of T-cell memory formation after mild COVID-19. General study results and limits: Day 37-peaking second-wave clones had unconfirmed SARS-CoV-2 specificity. Shrinking CD4+ clones were chiefly CM and EM; CD8+ ones were chiefly EMRA. CD4/CD8 balance held among clones contracting day 15 to 85, and later expanders leaned CD4+.

The CDR3 runs 16 residues. Germline CDR1 is MNHNY and CDR2 is SVGAGI (reference sequence). V shed 0 bases, J shed 5 bases, and the junction held 6 bases outside the gene matches. TCRdb reanalysed the 5' RACE reads using MiXCR and keeps one entry per CDR3 protein. The sample contains 350,000 or so distinct CDR3 sequences, around 21% of which appear only once. The TCR originated in an adult woman who had mild COVID-19 (a few samples of this study predate the infection). Cell type and time point are not known. The chain uses TRBV6-6 and TRBJ2-1; 8 nucleotides agree with TRBD2. Sequences were obtained from PBMCs or a T cell subset sorted from them (not recorded which). CDR3 DNA sequence: TGTGCCAGCAGTTACTCTACGCGACTAGCGAACAATGAGCAGTTCTTC. It is translated as CASSYSTRLANNEQFF.